This T cell receptor beta chain was recorded in a study of CD8 T cells in ankylosing spondylitis. This clonotype was counted at least ten times. Its target is not known. General study results and limits: Characteristic of ankylosing spondylitis blood, it appeared, was a TCR beta motif comprising 7 to 9 highly homologous variants.

TCRdb analysed the 5' RACE reads with MiXCR anew, one entry per CDR3 protein. The sample has around 490,000 distinct CDR3 sequences, 5.3% seen once. The CDR3 loop spans 15 amino acids. V was cut by 3 bases and J by 2 bases, with 14 bases left in between. The sequence was obtained from a male donor with ankylosing spondylitis. This rearrangement joins TRBV12-3 or TRBV12-4 to TRBJ2-7, with a weak D call TRBD1 (7 bases). The sequenced sample was blood, either unsorted or a sorted T cell fraction (not recorded which). The DNA for the CDR3 is TGTGCCAGCAGTTTCGGAGCAGGGGGGACCTACGAGCAGTACTTC. Its protein is CASSFGAGGTYEQYF.